These 11 T cell receptor beta chains were sequenced from one sample in a study of OX40 agonist ivuxolimab in advanced cancers. Profiled with immunoSEQ multiplex PCR; TCRdb holds only in-frame clones, not every one. The sample carries 77,000 or so clones, about nine tenths recorded once. The material sequenced was CD4+ or CD8+ T cells sorted from blood, taken in a trial of the OX40 agonist ivuxolimab. The origin of the receptors is an adult with an advanced solid tumor such as melanoma, head and neck, liver or kidney cancer.

This chain uses TRBV11-3 with TRBJ2-5; D perhaps matches TRBD1 (6 bases). The V end lost 3 bases, the J end lost 1 base, and 9 bases lay between the germline ends. Germline-derived CDR1 and CDR2 are SGHNT and YENEEA. The CDR3 runs to 14 residues. The CDR3 bases are TGTGCCAGCAGCTTGGGGACACTCCAAGAGACCCAGTACTTC. Encoded protein: CASSLGTLQETQYF.

This clone has a single count. The gene calls are TRBV19 and TRBJ2-4, with 8 bases identical to TRBD2. V lost 2 bases, J lost 7 bases, and 7 bases stayed unmatched. The CDR3 loop spans 15 amino acids. Germline CDR1 reads LNHDA; CDR2 reads SQIVND (reference sequence). The CDR3 sequence: CASSIWLAGRNIQYF. The CDR3 DNA is TGTGCCAGTAGTATATGGTTAGCGGGAAGGAACATTCAGTACTTC.

The chain carries TRBV7-3 and TRBJ2-1; possibly TRBD1 or TRBD2 for D (5 bases each). This CDR3 has 14 amino acids. The V gene's germline CDR1 is SGHTA and CDR2 FQGTGA. V lost 2 bases and J lost 6, with 11 bases in between. CDR3 residues: CASSLGDRRNEQFF. The CDR3 bases are TGTGCCAGCAGCTTAGGGGACCGTCGCAATGAGCAGTTCTTC.

This chain joins TRBV6-1 and TRBJ1-1, with 7 bases identical to TRBD1. There are 15 residues in the CDR3. Germline V gene sequence: CDR1 MNHNS, CDR2 SASEGT. Unmatched junction bases numbered 11, after V lost 5 bases and J lost 5 bases. The CDR3 DNA reads TGTGCCAGCAGTAGACAGGGTCTCTTATTAACTGAAGCTTTCTTT. It specifies CASSRQGLLLTEAFF.

V usage is TRBV11-3 and J usage is TRBJ2-5; possible D gene TRBD2, 6 bases. CDR3 length: 13 residues. V lost 4 bases and J lost 5, with 11 bases in between. CDR1 and CDR2 (germline): SGHNT, YENEEA. In DNA, the CDR3 is TGTGCCAGCAGCTCGGGGGTTTCGGAGACCCAGTACTTC. Its translation: CASSSGVSETQYF.

This clone has only a few counts. The chain carries TRBV4-2 and TRBJ1-1, with D tentatively TRBD1 (6 bases). This CDR3 contains 15 residues. Per germline, CDR1 LGHNA and CDR2 YNFKEQ. V was cut by 4 bases and J by 1 base, with 13 bases left in between. Written as DNA, the CDR3 is TGTGCCAGCAGCCCCCCCGGCAGGGGGAACACTGAAGCTTTCTTT. This gives the protein CASSPPGRGNTEAFF.

This clone has just one count. The chain couples TRBV6-5 to TRBJ1-2; D perhaps matches TRBD1 (6 bases). Trimming took off 5 bases at V and 7 bases at J, with 17 bases between the two ends. Germline V gene sequence: CDR1 MNHEY, CDR2 SVGAGI. The CDR3 contains 14 residues. This CDR3 reads CASSRPGASGGYTF. As DNA, the CDR3 is TGTGCCAGCAGTCGCCCAGGGGCTTCGGGTGGCTACACCTTC.

The chain couples TRBV21-1 to TRBJ2-3; the D segment call TRBD2 is taken from the table without a DNA check. TRBV21-1 is classified as a pseudogene. There are 14 residues in the CDR3. The chain's CDR3 is CASSKVKAEDTQYF. DNA of the CDR3: TGTGCCAGCAGCAAAGTGAAAGCGGAAGATACGCAGTATTTT.

CDR3 amino acids: CASSQRVGVGSGAEAFF. In nucleotides, the CDR3 is TGTGCCAGCAGCCAAAGAGTGGGAGTGGGTTCCGGGGCTGAAGCTTTCTTT. J is TRBJ1-1 and V is TRBV4-2, with no clear D. The germline CDR1 and CDR2 sequences are LGHNA and YNFKEQ. Trimming cost V 2 bases and J 6 bases, with 22 bases left between them. The CDR3 is 17 residues long.

The chain employs TRBV11-3 and TRBJ1-3; D is unclear. There are 13 residues in the CDR3. Per germline, CDR1 SGHNT and CDR2 YENEEA. V was shortened by 3 bases and J by 6 bases, with 9 bases between the two germline ends. The CDR3 sequence is CASSFGWQNTIYF. The CDR3 bases are TGTGCCAGCAGCTTTGGTTGGCAAAACACCATATATTTT.

This clone was seen once. The chain joins TRBV7-2 to TRBJ2-4; D remains unclear. This CDR3 contains 13 residues. V was pared by 1 base and J by 6 bases, with 7 bases between. Per germline, CDR1 SGHTA and CDR2 FQGNSA. CDR3 sequence (DNA): TGTGCCAGCAGCTTAGAAGTGGGAAACATTCAGTACTTC. This translates into CASSLEVGNIQYF.